Listed here are 15 T cell receptor beta chains from one sample, sequenced in a study of blood T cell repertoires in COVID-19. Profiling relied on immunoSEQ multiplex PCR, and the TCRdb table lists in-frame clones only, not all of them. The table has about 270,000 clones, approximately 87% seen once. Material: peripheral blood. These receptors were taken from a woman in her 30s with COVID-19, enrolled during active disease.

The chain recombines TRBV2 with TRBJ2-7; the D is unclear. CDR3 size: 12 residues. Trimming removed 8 bases at V and 3 bases at J, with 11 bases between. Germline assignment: CDR1 SNHLY and CDR2 FYNNEI. The CDR3 DNA is TGTGCCAGCTGTAGCCGAGACTACGAGCAGTACTTC. Residues: CASCSRDYEQYF. The whole variable domain, remainder taken from reference TRBV2 and TRBJ2-7, is EPEVTQTPSHQVTQMGQEVILRCVPISNHLYFYWYRQILGQKVEFLVSFYNNEISEKSEIFDDQFSVERPDGSNFTLKIRSTKLEDSAMYFCASCSRDYEQYFGPGTRLTVT.

This sequence joins TRBV9 and TRBJ2-6; the D gene is possibly TRBD1 (5 bases). Trimming removed 4 bases at V and 2 bases at J, with 10 bases between. This CDR3 region has 15 residues. CDR1 and CDR2 (germline): SGDLS, YYNGEE. CDR3 residues: CASSPRVAGANVLTF. DNA of the CDR3: TGTGCCAGCAGCCCCAGGGTCGCTGGGGCCAACGTCCTGACTTTC.

This chain joins TRBV30 and TRBJ2-1, with 7 positions matching TRBD1. After removal of 3 bases from V and 6 bases from J, the junction contained 11 bases not matched to a gene. Germline V CDR1 and CDR2: GTSNPN, SVGIG (reference sequence). The CDR3 consists of 15 residues. The CDR3 here is CAWSVGTVALNEQFF. In DNA form, the CDR3 reads TGTGCCTGGAGCGTCGGGACAGTGGCCCTCAATGAGCAGTTCTTC.

The table lists this clone with a few counts. This rearrangement joins TRBV3-1 (or the pseudogene TRBV3-2) to TRBJ2-5, with D unresolved. Trimming took off 7 bases at V and 5 bases at J, with 8 bases between the two ends. Germline V gene data show CDR1 as LGHDT and CDR2 as YNNKEL (reference sequence). This CDR3 comprises 11 residues. The CDR3 is CASKIGETQYF. CDR3 DNA sequence: TGTGCCAGCAAGATCGGGGAGACCCAGTACTTC.

The chain joins TRBV27 to TRBJ2-1; D may be TRBD2 (7 bases). The CDR3 sequence is 13 residues long. CDR1 is MNHEY and CDR2 is SMNVEV in the germline V gene (reference sequence). Trimming stripped 8 bases from V and 4 bases from J, with 12 bases between. CDR3 protein: CASGRGRYNEQFF. The CDR3, as DNA: TGTGCCAGCGGGAGGGGGAGATACAATGAGCAGTTCTTC.

The J gene is TRBJ1-2, the V gene TRBV15; D uncertain. The ends were cut back, 5 bases at V and 4 bases at J, with 8 bases in the middle. Germline CDR1 and CDR2: LNHNV and YYDKDF (reference sequence). This CDR3 has 12 residues. The DNA of the CDR3 is TGTGCCACCAGCGCCAGATCCTATGGCTACACCTTC. It codes for CATSARSYGYTF.

This rearrangement joins TRBV5-1 to TRBJ2-6; D ambiguous. The CDR3 length is 15 residues. CDR1 and CDR2 (germline): SGHRS, YFSETQ. V was shortened by 4 bases and J by 0 bases, with 8 bases between the two germline ends. Here the CDR3 DNA reads TGCGCCAGCAGCAACGTCGGCTCTGGGGCCAACGTCCTGACTTTC. Its protein is CASSNVGSGANVLTF. The variable domain in full, with the rest retrieved from reference TRBV5-1 and TRBJ2-6, is KAGVTQTPRYLIKTRGQQVTLSCSPISGHRSVSWYQQTPGQGLQFLFEYFSETQRNKGNFPGRFSGRQFSNSRSEMNVSTLELGDSALYLCASSNVGSGANVLTFGAGSRLTVL.

Only one count was recorded for this clone. This sequence joins TRBV19 and TRBJ2-1; 9 bases align to TRBD1. Germline values: CDR1 LNHDA, CDR2 SQIVND (reference sequence). V shed 9 bases and J 9 bases; nucleotides not matched to a gene: 6. This CDR3 has 12 amino acids. The CDR3 sequence: CASGTGSSEQFF. CDR3 nucleotide sequence: TGTGCCAGCGGGACAGGGAGTAGTGAGCAGTTCTTC.

This sequence joins TRBV7-8 and TRBJ2-3; 9 bases are shared with TRBD2. This CDR3 is built from 17 residues. Germline lookup yields CDR1 SGHVS and CDR2 FQNEAQ. V trimming: 0 bases; J trimming: 2 bases; junction bases outside the gene matches: 6. The CDR3 region has the DNA TGTGCCAGCAGCTTAGCCGTAGCGGGGGACTACACAGATACGCAGTATTTT. Amino acid sequence: CASSLAVAGDYTDTQYF.

The chain carries TRBV5-1 and TRBJ1-2; tentative D call: TRBD1 (6 bases). The germline V gene has CDR1 SGHRS and CDR2 YFSETQ. This CDR3 region has 12 residues. Trimming removed 4 bases at V and 7 bases at J, with 11 bases between. CDR3 protein: CASSPGHRGYTF. The CDR3 coding sequence is TGCGCCAGCAGCCCGGGACATCGTGGCTACACCTTC.

The chain has TRBV5-1 and TRBJ2-7; a possible D gene is TRBD1 (6 bases). Germline CDR1 SGHRS, CDR2 YFSETQ. V was cut by 5 bases and J by 1 base, with 13 bases left in between. The length of the CDR3 is 14 residues. CDR3 loop: CASRGTPDSYEQYF. The CDR3, as DNA: TGCGCCAGCAGAGGGACACCCGATTCCTACGAGCAGTACTTC. Full variable domain (missing parts from reference TRBV5-1 and TRBJ2-7): KAGVTQTPRYLIKTRGQQVTLSCSPISGHRSVSWYQQTPGQGLQFLFEYFSETQRNKGNFPGRFSGRQFSNSRSEMNVSTLELGDSALYLCASRGTPDSYEQYFGPGTRLTVT.

The V call is TRBV29-1, the J call TRBJ2-2; 8 positions match TRBD1. V lost 1 base and J lost 1; bases outside the gene matches: 2. Per germline, CDR1 SQVTM and CDR2 ANQGSEA. The CDR3 is 15 amino acids. The CDR3 DNA sequence: TGCAGCGTTGAAGCAGGGACAGGGAACACCGGGGAGCTGTTTTTT. Protein: CSVEAGTGNTGELFF.

The gene calls are TRBV21-1 and TRBJ2-5; the D call of TRBD1 is as the table states it, not checked on the DNA. TRBV21-1 is reported as a pseudogene. The CDR3 covers 14 residues. The CDR3 DNA reads as TGTGCCAGCAGCAAAGCGGGGCTAGGTAAGACCCAGTACTTC. This encodes CASSKAGLGKTQYF.

The CDR3 reads CASRGGTGELFF. The CDR3 DNA follows: TGTGCCAGCAGGGGAGGAACCGGGGAGCTGTTTTTT. This rearrangement joins TRBV6-5 to TRBJ2-2; TRBD2 is a possible D gene (6 bases). The CDR3 runs 12 residues. V lost 6 bases and J 5 bases, leaving 7 bases between the germline ends. Germline values: CDR1 MNHEY, CDR2 SVGAGI.

The genes are TRBV5-1 and TRBJ1-6, with 10 bases that match TRBD1. The V segment lost 2 bases and the J segment 7 bases; nucleotides outside the gene matches: 3. The CDR3 contains 15 residues. CDR1 and CDR2 (germline): SGHRS, YFSETQ. CDR3 DNA: TGCGCCAGCAGCTTTTCGGACAGGGGGAATTCACCCCTCCACTTT. It specifies CASSFSDRGNSPLHF.